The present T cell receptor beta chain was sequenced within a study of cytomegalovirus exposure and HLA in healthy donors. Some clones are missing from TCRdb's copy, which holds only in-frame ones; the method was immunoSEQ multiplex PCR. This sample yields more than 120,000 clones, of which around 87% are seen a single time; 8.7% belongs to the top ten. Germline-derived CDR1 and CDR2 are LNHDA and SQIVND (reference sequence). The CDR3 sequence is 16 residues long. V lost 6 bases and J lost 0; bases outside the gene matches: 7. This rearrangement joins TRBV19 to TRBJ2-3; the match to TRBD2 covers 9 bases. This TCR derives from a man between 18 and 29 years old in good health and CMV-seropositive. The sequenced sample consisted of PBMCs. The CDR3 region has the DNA TGTGCCAGTAGCGATCTTACTAGCGGGAGCACAGATACGCAGTATTTT. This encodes CASSDLTSGSTDTQYF.